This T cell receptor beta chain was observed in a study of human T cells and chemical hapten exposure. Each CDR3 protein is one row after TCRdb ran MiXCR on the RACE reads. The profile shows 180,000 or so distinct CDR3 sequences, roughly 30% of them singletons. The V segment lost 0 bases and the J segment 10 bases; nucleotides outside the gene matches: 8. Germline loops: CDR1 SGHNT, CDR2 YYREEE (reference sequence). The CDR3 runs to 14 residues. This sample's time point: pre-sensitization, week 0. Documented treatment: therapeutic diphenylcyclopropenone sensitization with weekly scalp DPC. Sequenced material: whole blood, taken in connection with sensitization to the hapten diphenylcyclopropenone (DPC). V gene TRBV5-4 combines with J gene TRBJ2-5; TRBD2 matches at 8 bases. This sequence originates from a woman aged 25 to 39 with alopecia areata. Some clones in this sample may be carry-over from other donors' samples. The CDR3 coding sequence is TGTGCCAGCAGCTTGGGACTAGCGCCCGGAGGCCAGTACTTC. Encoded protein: CASSLGLAPGGQYF.